The rows below give T cell receptor beta chains drawn from one sample of a study of PD-1 blockade in mismatch repair-deficient tumors. Assay: immunoSEQ multiplex PCR; the TCRdb copy retains only in-frame clones and omits some. The sample includes 76,000 or so clones, roughly 80% seen only once; the top ten take roughly 6%. This material consisted of peripheral blood, taken 44 weeks after starting pembrolizumab. The receptors shown here come from an adult with mismatch repair-deficient cancer. The CDR3 runs from the conserved cysteine through the conserved F or W. The D gene is left open where the match is weak. Clone size is not always given. Where it is, it says once, few, many or a class for expanded clones.

v_call	d_call	j_call	clone_size	cdr3_aa	cdr3_nt
TRBV5-4	.	TRBJ2-7	.	CASELQGYEQYF	TGTGCCAGCGAGCTTCAGGGCTACGAGCAGTACTTC
TRBV11-2	.	TRBJ2-7	.	CASSLSGFYEQYF	TGTGCCAGCAGCTTATCTGGCTTTTACGAGCAGTACTTC
TRBV19	.	TRBJ2-1	once	CASISAGSYNEQFF	TGTGCCAGTATCTCGGCCGGCTCCTACAATGAGCAGTTCTTC
TRBV2	.	TRBJ1-1	.	CASRGTEAFF	TGTGCCAGCAGGGGAACTGAAGCTTTCTTT
TRBV11-2	TRBD1	TRBJ1-4	.	CASGQGAGEKLFF	TGTGCCAGCGGACAGGGTGCAGGAGAAAAACTGTTTTTT
TRBV2	.	TRBJ2-1	.	CASSVGEQFF	TGTGCCAGCAGTGTAGGTGAGCAGTTCTTC
TRBV7-9	.	TRBJ2-2	once	CASSLAAYGPPGELFF	TGTGCCAGCAGCTTAGCTGCGTACGGCCCTCCCGGGGAGCTGTTTTTT
TRBV10-2	.	TRBJ2-1	few	CASSDYGGGPPREQFF	TGCGCCAGCAGTGATTACGGGGGAGGCCCCCCGAGGGAGCAGTTCTTC
TRBV7-2	.	TRBJ1-3	.	CASSWEWENTIYF	TGTGCCAGCAGCTGGGAATGGGAAAACACCATATATTTT
TRBV19	.	TRBJ2-2	once	CASMKRGEGNTGELFF	TGTGCCAGTATGAAACGAGGCGAGGGGAACACCGGGGAGCTGTTTTTT
TRBV27	TRBD2	TRBJ2-1	.	CASSWTSGSFFRFF	TGTGCCAGCAGTTGGACTAGCGGGAGTTTTTTTCGGTTCTTC
TRBV7-2	.	TRBJ1-3	.	CASSLIGWLSGNTIYF	TGTGCCAGCAGCTTGATAGGGTGGCTCTCTGGAAACACCATATATTTT
TRBV30	TRBD2	TRBJ2-7	.	CAWSGGGLGYEQYF	TGTGCCTGGAGTGGGGGGGGACTCGGCTACGAGCAGTACTTC
TRBV30	.	TRBJ2-2	few	CAWSVGVLGQNTGELFF	TGTGCCTGGAGTGTAGGGGTCCTGGGACAGAACACCGGGGAGCTGTTTTTT
TRBV27	.	TRBJ1-1	.	CASSTTGRGVNTEAFF	TGTGCCAGCAGTACAACAGGGAGGGGTGTAAACACTGAAGCTTTCTTT
TRBV7-2	.	TRBJ2-1	.	CASSSLSRSGNEQFF	TGTGCCAGCAGCTCGCTATCGAGGAGCGGGAATGAGCAGTTCTTC
TRBV27	.	TRBJ2-4	.	CASSLLSKNIQYF	TGTGCCAGCAGTCTACTATCCAAAAACATTCAGTACTTC
TRBV9	TRBD1	TRBJ2-1	.	CASSGSRTGFSYNEQFF	TGTGCCAGCAGCGGATCTAGGACAGGGTTCTCCTACAATGAGCAGTTCTTC
TRBV5-5	TRBD1	TRBJ1-5	.	CASSLALSQGELPQHF	TGTGCCAGCAGCTTGGCCTTGAGCCAGGGGGAATTACCCCAGCATTTT
TRBV9	.	TRBJ2-1	.	CASSSGVGNEQFF	TGTGCCAGCAGCTCGGGGGTGGGGAATGAGCAGTTCTTC
TRBV27	.	TRBJ1-2	.	CASSLESTTPLYGYTF	TGTGCCAGCAGCTTAGAGTCCACCACTCCCCTCTATGGCTACACCTTC
TRBV28	.	TRBJ1-5	.	CASSALLGGDRYSNQPQHF	TGTGCCAGCAGTGCCCTACTTGGAGGGGACCGTTATAGCAATCAGCCCCAGCATTTT
TRBV5-1	TRBD1	TRBJ1-5	few	CASSPQGTGEPQHF	TGCGCCAGCAGCCCACAGGGGACGGGGGAGCCCCAGCATTTT
TRBV7-9	TRBD1	TRBJ1-2	once	CASSDAGTGDYGYTF	TGTGCCAGCAGCGATGCCGGGACAGGTGACTATGGCTACACCTTC
TRBV5-4	TRBD2	TRBJ2-5	.	CASSPGTGGRPGVETQYF	TGTGCCAGCAGCCCAGGGACTGGCGGGAGGCCGGGTGTGGAGACCCAGTACTTC
TRBV14	.	TRBJ1-2	.	CASSQEGSGYGYTF	TGTGCCAGCAGCCAAGAGGGCAGTGGCTATGGCTACACCTTC
TRBV5-5	TRBD1	TRBJ1-2	.	CASSPTTGGQGYTF	TGTGCCAGCAGCCCGACAACAGGGGGCCAAGGCTACACCTTC